The 17 T cell receptor beta chains below come from one sample, sequenced in a study of blood T cell repertoires in COVID-19 (TCRdb year 2020). The method behind the library was the immunoSEQ multiplex PCR assay. TCRdb took over this immuneACCESS table, retaining in-frame rearrangements with V and J assigned. Such tables are incomplete; in checked studies, under half of the missing clones stem from an unresolved V gene, and the remainder is unexplained. For this sample the table gives approximately 240,000 clones, of which roughly 82% were detected only once. Under 5.5% of the sample is in the top ten clones. The sample comprised peripheral blood. These receptors came from a woman aged 80 or older with active or convalescent COVID-19.

This chain joins TRBV7-9 and TRBJ2-3; D is unclear. CDR1 SEHNR and CDR2 FQNEAQ come from the germline V gene (reference sequence). The CDR3 is 14 amino acids. Trimming removed 5 bases from V and 3 bases from J, with 12 bases in between. The CDR3 loop is CASSPEERTDTQYF. For the CDR3, the DNA is TGTGCCAGCAGCCCCGAGGAGAGGACAGATACGCAGTATTTT.

This chain joins TRBV3-1 (or the pseudogene TRBV3-2) and TRBJ1-3; D gene unclear. There are 15 residues in the CDR3. V lost 1 base, J lost 0 bases, and 7 bases lay in between. Germline V CDR1 and CDR2: LGHDT, YNNKEL (reference sequence). Here the CDR3 reads CASSQVAFSGNTIYF. The CDR3 DNA is TGTGCCAGCAGCCAAGTGGCTTTCTCTGGAAACACCATATATTTT.

The CDR3 DNA is TGTGCCAGCAGTACCGGGACACAGAATGAAAAACTGTTTTTT. It yields the protein CASSTGTQNEKLFF. The chain combines TRBV5-5 with TRBJ1-4, with D perhaps matching TRBD1 (6 bases). The CDR3 runs to 14 residues. Trimming took 5 bases from V and 5 from J, leaving 13 bases between them. Germline CDR1 reads SGHKS; CDR2 reads YYEKEE (reference sequence).

J is TRBJ2-3 and V is TRBV21-1; the table's D gene call, TRBD1, was not cross checked with the DNA. TRBV21-1 is recorded as a pseudogene. The CDR3 is made up of 16 amino acids. CDR3 coding DNA: TGTGCCAGCAGCACGCCACAGGGGAGGTATACAGATACGCAGTATTTT. Encoded protein: CASSTPQGRYTDTQYF.

The gene calls are TRBV4-2 and TRBJ2-1; 7 nucleotides match TRBD2. This CDR3 has 16 residues. V gave up 4 bases and J gave up 0 bases; unmatched junction bases: 6. Germline CDR1 reads LGHNA; CDR2 reads YNFKEQ. CDR3 in DNA: TGTGCCAGCAGCCCCTGGGGGGGGAGCTCCTACAATGAGCAGTTCTTC. Translated: CASSPWGGSSYNEQFF.

This sequence joins TRBV7-2 and TRBJ2-2; D possibly corresponds to TRBD1 (6 bases). The germline V gene encodes CDR1 SGHTA and CDR2 FQGNSA. The germline V and J ends were trimmed by 3 bases and 9 bases, with 8 bases remaining between them. This CDR3 has 12 amino acids. The CDR3 coding sequence is TGTGCCAGCAGCTTCAGGGGCCGGGAGCTGTTTTTT. This gives the protein CASSFRGRELFF.

This clone was seen more than once but under ten times. The CDR3 region is CASSVGLAGTRFFGNTIYF. CDR3 DNA sequence: TGCGCCAGCAGCGTGGGACTAGCCGGGACTCGATTTTTTGGAAACACCATATATTTT. The J gene is TRBJ1-3, the V gene TRBV5-1; weak D call: TRBD1 (5 bases). The CDR3 consists of 19 residues. The germline V gene has CDR1 SGHRS and CDR2 YFSETQ. Trimming cost V 4 bases and J 3 bases, with 26 bases left between them.

The gene calls are TRBV4-2 and TRBJ2-1, with 9 bases lining up with TRBD2. Germline CDR1 and CDR2: LGHNA and YNFKEQ. The V gene end was trimmed by 8 bases and the J gene end by 3 bases; junction bases not matched to a gene: 5. The CDR3 covers 14 residues. Here the CDR3 DNA reads TGTGCCAGCCAAGCTAGCGGGATCTACAATGAGCAGTTCTTC. This encodes CASQASGIYNEQFF.

The chain couples TRBV6-5 to TRBJ2-2, with a possible D match to TRBD1 (6 bases). Germline values: CDR1 MNHEY, CDR2 SVGAGI. V was cut by 8 bases and J by 6 bases, with 13 bases left in between. The CDR3 covers 13 residues. Here the CDR3 DNA reads TGTGCCAGCGCTACAGGGTTCTCCGGGGAGCTGTTTTTT. Its protein product is CASATGFSGELFF.

J is TRBJ2-7 and V is TRBV11-2; D is perhaps TRBD1 (6 bases). The V and J ends lost 2 bases and 2 bases respectively, with 13 bases between them. Germline V lookup: CDR1 SGHAT, CDR2 FQNNGV. This CDR3 has 15 amino acids. CDR3 coding DNA: TGTGCCAGCAGCTTAAATCGCAGGGGCACCTACGAGCAGTACTTC. Protein: CASSLNRRGTYEQYF.

V is TRBV5-1 and J is TRBJ1-3; D unresolved. The CDR3 has 15 amino acids. V lost 3 bases and J 0 bases, leaving 10 bases between the germline ends. Per germline, CDR1 SGHRS and CDR2 YFSETQ. The CDR3 region has the DNA TGCGCCAGCAGCTCTGCCGAGAGCTCTGGAAACACCATATATTTT. It yields the protein CASSSAESSGNTIYF.

The rearrangement uses TRBV5-6 and TRBJ1-1; weak D call: TRBD1 (5 bases). V dropped 2 bases and J dropped 11 bases, with 13 bases sitting between them. Germline V gives CDR1 SGHDT, CDR2 YYEEEE. The CDR3 runs to 12 residues. Here the CDR3 DNA reads TGTGCCAGCAGCTTTGTGGGGCGCGACGCTTTCTTT. It yields the protein CASSFVGRDAFF.

V and J are TRBV11-3 and TRBJ2-4; 7 bases are a match to TRBD2. V shed 5 bases, J shed 1 base, and the junction held 8 bases outside the gene matches. CDR1 SGHNT and CDR2 YENEEA come from the germline V gene. This CDR3 region has 16 residues. The CDR3 nucleotides read TGTGCCAGCAGCCATGGGGAGGGTATGGCCAAAAACATTCAGTACTTC. Translated, it gives CASSHGEGMAKNIQYF.

The V call is TRBV5-6, the J call TRBJ2-6, with D possibly TRBD1 on 6 matching bases. Germline V CDR1 and CDR2: SGHDT, YYEEEE. V was clipped by 0 bases and J by 4 bases, with 20 bases between them. This CDR3 comprises 19 residues. The CDR3 sequence: CASSLGRRDTFEGANVLTF. CDR3 DNA: TGTGCCAGCAGCTTGGGCCGCCGGGACACCTTTGAAGGGGCCAACGTCCTGACTTTC.

The genes are TRBV7-9 and TRBJ2-1; D is possibly TRBD2 (6 bases). Trimming took off 4 bases at V and 0 bases at J, with 7 bases between the two ends. The CDR3 extends over 14 amino acids. Per the germline V gene, CDR1 is SEHNR and CDR2 is FQNEAQ (reference sequence). The CDR3 DNA reads TGTGCCAGCAGCTACGGGAGCTCCTACAATGAGCAGTTCTTC. Amino acid sequence: CASSYGSSYNEQFF.

The chain recombines TRBV3-1 (or the pseudogene TRBV3-2) with TRBJ1-2, with a weak D call TRBD1 (5 bases). Germline-derived CDR1 and CDR2 are LGHDT and YNNKEL (reference sequence). V gave up 1 base and J gave up 5 bases, with 11 bases separating them. The CDR3 runs to 14 residues. CDR3 coding DNA: TGTGCCAGCAGCCAAGTAGGGGTAGGGTATGGCTACACCTTC. This sequence encodes CASSQVGVGYGYTF.

This chain uses TRBV6-5 with TRBJ1-5; TRBD1 matches 11 bases. With V trimmed by 6 bases and J by 6 bases, 1 base remained unmatched. Per the germline V gene, CDR1 is MNHEY and CDR2 is SVGAGI. This CDR3 is built from 13 residues. The CDR3 DNA sequence: TGTGCCAGCAGAGGGACAGGGGGTCAGCCCCAGCATTTT. Its translation is CASRGTGGQPQHF.